One sample yielded the 10 T cell receptor beta chains listed below, sequenced in a study of identical twins. TCRdb redid the calling of the 5' RACE reads with MiXCR, one entry per CDR3 protein. In the table there are a few hundred thousand distinct CDR3 sequences, about 11% of which are singletons. Input material: memory T cells sorted from blood. The receptors come from a man over 45 in good health.

In its sample, this clonotype was seen a few times. This chain joins TRBV18 and TRBJ2-7; 7 bases are a match to TRBD2. Germline trimming cut 0 bases from V and 2 bases from J; bases unmatched to any gene: 4. Germline values: CDR1 KGHSH, CDR2 LQKENI. The CDR3 runs to 15 residues. The CDR3, as DNA: TGTGCCAGCTCACCACCGGGGAGGGCCACCTACGAGCAGTACTTC. Protein: CASSPPGRATYEQYF.

Many counts were recorded for this clonotype. This sequence joins TRBV20-1 and TRBJ2-7; 13 bases are a match to TRBD2. J lost 3 bases, V lost 8 bases, and 28 bases had no gene match. In germline, CDR1 is DFQATT, CDR2 SNEGSKA (reference sequence). The CDR3 is 21 residues long. CDR3 amino acids: CSPPPSLLAGGPGGRYYEQYF. Written as DNA, the CDR3 is TGCAGTCCACCACCCTCACTACTAGCGGGAGGGCCGGGGGGTAGGTACTACGAGCAGTACTTC.

V is TRBV10-1 and J is TRBJ2-2; 8 bases fit TRBD1. The CDR3 has 16 amino acids. With V trimmed by 5 bases and J by 0 bases, 5 bases remained unmatched. Germline assignment: CDR1 WNHNN and CDR2 SYGVQD (reference sequence). The CDR3 is CASSPGTGSNTGELFF. DNA of the CDR3: TGCGCCAGCAGTCCCGGGACAGGATCGAACACCGGGGAGCTGTTTTTT.

This clonotype was observed at least ten times. This chain connects TRBV25-1 to TRBJ1-2; the match to TRBD1 covers 7 bases. The CDR3 extends over 12 amino acids. The trim removed 6 bases at V and 7 bases at J, leaving 5 bases unmatched. Germline lookup yields CDR1 MGHDK and CDR2 SYGVNS. In DNA, the CDR3 is TGTGCCAGCAGCGTCTACAGGGGTGGCTACACCTTC. Translated, it gives CASSVYRGGYTF.

This clonotype was seen a few times. CDR3 in DNA: TGTGCCAGCAGCGCCTCGACAGGAGCTAATGAAAAACTGTTTTTT. This gives the protein CASSASTGANEKLFF. The chain combines TRBV9 with TRBJ1-4; D is possibly TRBD1 (6 bases). Germline CDR1 and CDR2: SGDLS and YYNGEE. This CDR3 has 15 residues. With 3 bases removed from V and 3 bases from J, the gap between germline ends came to 12 bases.

The chain is built from TRBV5-1 and TRBJ2-1; D might be TRBD1 or TRBD2, each matching 6 bases. Germline loops: CDR1 SGHRS, CDR2 YFSETQ. Trimming removed 3 bases at V and 7 bases at J, with 14 bases between. The CDR3 runs to 14 residues. The CDR3 region has the DNA TGCGCCAGCAGCTGGAGGGGGGCTAGTAATGAGCAGTTCTTC. It encodes CASSWRGASNEQFF.

The chain employs TRBV10-3 and TRBJ1-6; D unresolved. Germline loops: CDR1 ENHRY, CDR2 SYGVKD. Deletions cut 4 bases from V and 3 bases from J, with 13 bases between. The length of the CDR3 is 16 residues. The CDR3: CAISGETGSYNSPLHF. As DNA, the CDR3 is TGTGCCATCAGTGGGGAGACGGGGAGCTATAATTCACCCCTCCACTTT.

The gene calls are TRBV7-2 and TRBJ1-3; D unresolved. This CDR3 has 15 residues. Trimming removed 1 base at V and 0 bases at J, with 7 bases between. The germline CDR1 and CDR2 sequences are SGHTA and FQGNSA. CDR3 nucleotides: TGTGCCAGCAGCTTAGATCAGCTCTCTGGAAACACCATATATTTT. Its translation: CASSLDQLSGNTIYF.

This clonotype was detected a few times. V and J are TRBV20-1 and TRBJ2-7, with 8 bases that match TRBD2. Trimming took 1 base from V and 3 from J; bases not matched to a gene: 8. The CDR3 length is 15 residues. Germline V gene lookup returns CDR1 DFQATT and CDR2 SNEGSKA (reference sequence). The CDR3 loop reads CSARGLAGLLYEQYF. CDR3 nucleotide sequence: TGCAGTGCTAGAGGGTTAGCGGGACTACTCTACGAGCAGTACTTC.

This clonotype turned up a few times. This rearrangement joins TRBV6-2 or TRBV6-3 to TRBJ2-2; 7 bases are a match to TRBD2. CDR3 length: 14 amino acids. Germline V CDR1 and CDR2: MNHEY, SVGEGT. The junction had 5 bases not matched to a gene; V was cut back by 4 bases and J by 6 bases. CDR3 nucleotide sequence: TGTGCCAGCAGTTTCAGACTAGCTTCCGGGGAGCTGTTTTTT. This sequence encodes CASSFRLASGELFF.